Shown below are 25 T cell receptor beta chains from a single sample sequenced in a study of blood T cell repertoires in COVID-19. Assay used: immunoSEQ multiplex PCR; TCRdb lists only in-frame clones, some missing. This repertoire shows 150,000 to 200,000 clones, roughly 88% found once; its top ten account for 6.5% to 8%. The specimen sequenced was PBMCs or T cells enriched from blood (not recorded which). These TCRs come from a woman aged 45-65 years who had recovered from COVID-19.

The chain links TRBV19 to TRBJ2-5, with D perhaps TRBD1 (5 bases). Trimming removed 5 bases at V and 3 bases at J, with 13 bases between. This CDR3 spans 14 amino acids. The germline V gene encodes CDR1 LNHDA and CDR2 SQIVND (reference sequence). The CDR3 nucleotides read TGTGCCAGTAGTGTCCAAAGGGGAAAAGAGACCCAGTACTTC. Its protein product is CASSVQRGKETQYF. Full variable domain (missing parts from reference TRBV19 and TRBJ2-5): DGGITQSPKYLFRKEGQNVTLSCEQNLNHDAMYWYRQDPGQGLRLIYYSQIVNDFQKGDIAEGYSVSREKKESFPLTVTSAQKNPTAFYLCASSVQRGKETQYFGPGTRLLVL.

The chain carries TRBV5-1 and TRBJ1-6, with D unclear. Germline-derived CDR1 and CDR2 are SGHRS and YFSETQ. Trimming left V 0 bases short and J 0 bases short, with 7 bases between. The CDR3 loop spans 16 amino acids. CDR3 protein: CASSLESSSYNSPLHF. CDR3 bases: TGCGCCAGCAGCTTGGAGTCGAGCTCCTATAATTCACCCCTCCACTTT.

This chain uses TRBV15 with TRBJ2-3; 8 bases are shared with TRBD2. V dropped 1 base and J dropped 4; count of bases not matched to a gene: 4. In germline, CDR1 is LNHNV, CDR2 YYDKDF (reference sequence). This CDR3 is built from 15 residues. CDR3 residues: CATSRAGTRADTQYF. For the CDR3, the DNA is TGTGCCACCAGCAGAGCCGGGACTAGAGCAGATACGCAGTATTTT.

The rearrangement uses TRBV27 and TRBJ2-5, with D perhaps matching TRBD1 (6 bases). The germline V gene has CDR1 MNHEY and CDR2 SMNVEV (reference sequence). Trimming pared 3 bases from V and 0 bases from J, leaving 11 bases between. CDR3 size: 15 residues. CDR3 loop: CASSFHDRYQETQYF. CDR3 nucleotides: TGTGCCAGCAGTTTCCATGACAGGTACCAAGAGACCCAGTACTTC.

This chain links TRBV15 with TRBJ2-1; 8 bases are a match to TRBD2. The CDR3 loop spans 14 amino acids. From germline, CDR1 is LNHNV and CDR2 YYDKDF (reference sequence). After removal of 7 bases from V and 4 bases from J, the junction contained 6 bases not matched to a gene. The CDR3, as DNA: TGTGCCACCATGGGCGGGGGGCTGTACAATGAGCAGTTCTTC. It is translated as CATMGGGLYNEQFF.

V usage is TRBV12-3 or TRBV12-4 and J usage is TRBJ1-1; a weak D match, TRBD1 (6 bases). Trimming took 0 bases from V and 10 from J, leaving 12 bases between them. The CDR3 sequence is 13 residues long. Here the CDR3 reads CASSLAPDSGAFF. Here the CDR3 DNA reads TGTGCCAGCAGTTTAGCCCCGGACAGTGGAGCTTTCTTT.

This clone has ten or more counts. The genes are TRBV20-1 and TRBJ1-2; 7 nucleotides agree with TRBD1. Germline-derived CDR1 and CDR2 are DFQATT and SNEGSKA (reference sequence). The CDR3 runs 11 residues. The ends lost 6 bases at V and 7 bases at J; junction bases unmatched: 5. The CDR3 bases are TGCAGTGCCAGAACAGGGGCTGGCTACACCTTC. Translation: CSARTGAGYTF.

This chain uses TRBV30 with TRBJ1-1, with D perhaps matching TRBD1 (6 bases). CDR3 length: 12 residues. Germline V gene data show CDR1 as GTSNPN and CDR2 as SVGIG (reference sequence). V gave up 8 bases and J gave up 7 bases, with 17 bases separating them. CDR3 in DNA: TGTGCCGCCAAGGGGGAAAAATTTGAAGCTTTCTTT. This translates into CAAKGEKFEAFF.

The chain combines TRBV19 with TRBJ2-1; 12 nucleotides line up with TRBD2. The germline V gene has CDR1 LNHDA and CDR2 SQIVND (reference sequence). With V trimmed by 4 bases and J by 8 bases, 3 bases remained unmatched. There are 14 residues in the CDR3. The CDR3 DNA sequence: TGTGCCAGTAGTACTAGCGGGGGGGCCCATGAGCAGTTCTTC. Its protein product is CASSTSGGAHEQFF.

The chain joins TRBV9 to TRBJ1-6; tentatively, D is TRBD1 (6 bases). Germline CDR1 and CDR2: SGDLS and YYNGEE. The CDR3 consists of 15 residues. Trimming took 3 bases from V and 7 from J, leaving 14 bases between them. CDR3: CASSGLQGENSPLHF. The CDR3 DNA is TGTGCCAGCAGCGGCCTACAGGGAGAAAATTCACCCCTCCACTTT.

This CDR3 is CASSFGQGRGEKLFF. As DNA, the CDR3 is TGTGCCAGCAGCTTCGGACAGGGTAGGGGGGAAAAACTGTTTTTT. V is TRBV9 and J is TRBJ1-4; TRBD1 matches at 8 bases. Per germline, CDR1 SGDLS and CDR2 YYNGEE. This CDR3 is built from 15 residues. V shed 4 bases and J 8 bases; nucleotides not matched to a gene: 10.

This sequence joins TRBV7-7 and TRBJ2-2, with 12 nucleotides matching TRBD2. With V trimmed by 5 bases and J by 5 bases, 3 bases remained unmatched. CDR3 size: 15 residues. The germline V gene has CDR1 SSHAT and CDR2 FNYEAQ (reference sequence). The CDR3 DNA follows: TGTGCCAGCAGCCCTAGCGGGGGGGCGACCGGGGAGCTGTTTTTT. This codes for CASSPSGGATGELFF.

The J gene is TRBJ1-2, the V gene TRBV4-2; maybe TRBD1 (6 bases). The CDR3 consists of 15 residues. Between the trimmed V and J ends, which lost 0 bases and 6 bases, there was a span of 14 bases. In germline, CDR1 is LGHNA, CDR2 YNFKEQ. Here the CDR3 reads CASSQDPGEGDGYTF. The CDR3 nucleotides are TGTGCCAGCAGCCAAGATCCAGGGGAGGGGGATGGCTACACCTTC.

V is TRBV29-1 and J is TRBJ1-5, with D possibly TRBD1 on 5 matching bases. This CDR3 is 14 amino acids long. Trimming took 4 bases from V and 1 from J, leaving 11 bases between them. Per germline, CDR1 SQVTM and CDR2 ANQGSEA. The CDR3 nucleotides read TGCAGCGTTGGTGGGGGAGGGAGCAATCAGCCCCAGCATTTT. This gives the protein CSVGGGGSNQPQHF. Drawing the rest from reference TRBV29-1 and TRBJ1-5, the complete variable domain is SAVISQKPSRDICQRGTSLTIQCQVDSQVTMMFWYRQQPGQSLTLIATANQGSEATYESGFVIDKFPISRPNLTFSTLTVSNMSPEDSSIYLCSVGGGGSNQPQHFGDGTRLSIL.

The chain employs TRBV7-2 and TRBJ2-4, with TRBD2 identical over 11 bases. Germline assignment: CDR1 SGHTA and CDR2 FQGNSA. J gave up 5 bases and V 0 bases, and 9 bases lay outside the gene matches. This CDR3 comprises 18 residues. CDR3 amino acids: CASSLARSSGGAQNIQYF. The CDR3 DNA sequence: TGTGCCAGCAGCTTAGCGCGTAGTAGCGGGGGGGCCCAAAACATTCAGTACTTC. Variable domain in full (rest from reference TRBV7-2 and TRBJ2-4): GAGVSQSPSNKVTEKGKDVELRCDPISGHTALYWYRQSLGQGLEFLIYFQGNSAPDKSGLPSDRFSAERTGGSVSTLTIQRTQQEDSAVYLCASSLARSSGGAQNIQYFGAGTRLSVL.

CDR3 nucleotides: TGTGCCAGCTCACCGGGAGTGGGGTCCGGGGAGCTGTTTTTT. It specifies CASSPGVGSGELFF. This rearrangement joins TRBV18 to TRBJ2-2; D is perhaps TRBD2 (5 bases). The V end was cut by 3 bases, the J end by 6 bases, with 11 bases between. Germline CDR1 and CDR2: KGHSH and LQKENI. The CDR3 loop spans 14 amino acids. Supplemented by reference TRBV18 and TRBJ2-2, the full variable domain reads NAGVMQNPRHLVRRRGQEARLRCSPMKGHSHVYWYRQLPEEGLKFMVYLQKENIIDESGMPKERFSAEFPKEGPSILRIQQVVRGDSAAYFCASSPGVGSGELFFGEGSRLTVL.

This clone turned up a few times. The chain carries TRBV5-1 and TRBJ1-3; unclear D gene. Germline loops: CDR1 SGHRS, CDR2 YFSETQ. Trimming removed 6 bases from V and 3 bases from J, with 7 bases in between. The CDR3 covers 12 residues. The CDR3 DNA is TGCGCCAGCACGAAGAGTGGAAACACCATATATTTT. It yields the protein CASTKSGNTIYF.

The J gene is TRBJ1-6, the V gene TRBV18; no clear D. V was trimmed by 1 base and J by 8 bases, leaving 6 bases between them. In germline, CDR1 is KGHSH, CDR2 LQKENI. This CDR3 is 13 amino acids long. The CDR3 here is CASSPRGDSPLHF. The CDR3, as DNA: TGTGCCAGCTCACCACGCGGGGATTCACCCCTCCACTTT.

V gene TRBV7-9 combines with J gene TRBJ1-5, with 10 positions matching TRBD1. The V segment lost 5 bases and the J segment 7 bases; nucleotides outside the gene matches: 8. Germline V lookup: CDR1 SEHNR, CDR2 FQNEAQ (reference sequence). The CDR3 has 15 amino acids. CDR3 nucleotides: TGTGCCAGCAGCCCTACCGGGACAGGGGACCAGCCCCAGCATTTT. Its translation is CASSPTGTGDQPQHF.

The chain uses TRBV6-2 or TRBV6-3 and TRBJ2-1, with D possibly being TRBD2 (5 bases). V was cut by 2 bases and J by 15 bases, with 11 bases left in between. Looked up from germline, CDR1 is MNHEY and CDR2 is SVGEGT. The CDR3 is 11 amino acids. DNA for the CDR3: TGTGCCAGCAGTTACGGTCTAGCTCCGTTCTTC. It translates to CASSYGLAPFF.

The chain combines TRBV19 with TRBJ1-1; TRBD1 matches at 11 bases. V was pared by 6 bases and J by 6 bases, with 6 bases of the junction left unmatched. CDR1 is LNHDA, CDR2 SQIVND, per germline (reference sequence). The CDR3 has 14 amino acids. CDR3 nucleotide sequence: TGTGCCAGTAGGGGCCCGGGACAGGGGGCTGAAGCTTTCTTT. This codes for CASRGPGQGAEAFF.

The genes are TRBV15 and TRBJ2-7, with D uncertain. This CDR3 has 15 residues. V gave up 0 bases and J gave up 3 bases, with 12 bases separating them. CDR1 and CDR2 from the germline V gene are LNHNV and YYDKDF (reference sequence). The CDR3 DNA sequence: TGTGCCACCAGCAGAGACCCCGGGTTAGGCTACGAGCAGTACTTC. This sequence encodes CATSRDPGLGYEQYF.

This chain joins TRBV7-8 and TRBJ1-1; no definite D call. Trimming removed 5 bases at V and 5 bases at J, with 15 bases between. Germline values: CDR1 SGHVS, CDR2 FQNEAQ. The CDR3 has 14 residues. The CDR3 loop reads CASSRSGGVTEAFF. DNA of the CDR3: TGTGCCAGCAGCCGAAGTGGCGGGGTTACTGAAGCTTTCTTT.

The rearrangement links TRBV10-3 to TRBJ2-3, with TRBD1 as a possible D gene (6 bases). The V end was cut by 4 bases, the J end by 0 bases, with 11 bases between. Germline V CDR1 and CDR2: ENHRY, SYGVKD. CDR3 length: 15 residues. CDR3 nucleotide sequence: TGTGCCATCAGTGGGGGGCCGACTAGCACAGATACGCAGTATTTT. Its protein product is CAISGGPTSTDTQYF.

The V call is TRBV4-1, the J call TRBJ2-5; 13 positions agree with TRBD2. Germline V lookup: CDR1 MGHRA, CDR2 YSYEKL. V shed 1 base and J 1 base; nucleotides not matched to a gene: 3. CDR3 length equals 17 residues. For the CDR3, the DNA is TGCGCCAGCAGCCAAGGGACTAGCGGGGGAATCCAAGAGACCCAGTACTTC. Its translation: CASSQGTSGGIQETQYF.